The 2 T cell receptor beta chains reported below all come from one sample, sequenced in a study of shared clonotypes between healthy human individuals. Here immunoSEQ multiplex PCR was the method, and the copy in TCRdb shows in-frame clones only, minus some. The data hold over a million clones, with about 84% observed a single time. Specimen: memory CD4+ T cells from PBMCs. Subset reported: CD45RA-negative fraction. These receptors all come from a young man in good health. Some clones in this sample may be carry-over from other donors' samples.

The chain couples TRBV28 to TRBJ2-3; D is uncertain. Germline-derived CDR1 and CDR2 are MDHEN and SYDVKM. The CDR3 consists of 11 residues. Trimming took off 6 bases at V and 6 bases at J, with 7 bases between the two ends. Here the CDR3 DNA reads TGTGCCAGCAGAAGCTTGGATACGCAGTATTTT. Protein product: CASRSLDTQYF.

This clone was seen ten or more times. The chain joins TRBV7-3 to TRBJ2-7; 7 nucleotides agree with TRBD1. The CDR3 spans 13 residues. J gave up 9 bases and V 2 bases, and 7 bases lay outside the gene matches. The germline V gene encodes CDR1 SGHTA and CDR2 FQGTGA. The CDR3 loop reads CASSLDREGVQYF. CDR3 coding DNA: TGTGCCAGCAGCTTAGACAGGGAAGGAGTGCAGTACTTC. Based on the CDR3 plus reference TRBV7-3 and TRBJ2-7, the full variable domain is GAGVSQTPSNKVTEKGKYVELRCDPISGHTALYWYRQSLGQGPEFLIYFQGTGAADDSGLPNDRFFAVRPEGSVSTLKIQRTERGDSAVYLCASSLDREGVQYFGPGTRLTVT.